This T cell receptor beta chain was sequenced during a study of tumor and adjacent non-tumor tissue in lung cancer (dated 2018 in TCRdb). With respect to the entire study: By cancer type, the cohort comprised eleven to twelve adenocarcinoma patients, 2 squamous cell carcinoma patients and 1 small cell lung cancer patient. The roughly 15 patients were aged roughly 30 to 80 years, included 10 men and 5 women, and had TNM stage I to III disease. Sequencing produced fewer than 150,000,000 productive TCRbeta reads in total, an average of approximately 4.1 million reads per sample. The study compared bulk TCRbeta repertoires from lung tumor tissue and matched distant non-tumor lung tissue of roughly 14 lung cancer patients. More than 25 paired specimens, one tumor and one normal lung sample per patient, were profiled by TCRbeta CDR3 sequencing. Broader findings and caveats from the paper: The top 100 clones accounted for a significantly larger cumulative portion of the repertoire in normal lung than in tumor tissue. Only around 15 patients were included in the cohort, and the need for larger samples and more detailed clinical data was noted by the authors. Peripheral blood was not sequenced, so blood TCRbeta repertoires in these lung cancer patients were not examined. Tumor tissue showed significantly higher TCR diversity (inverse Simpson) than normal lung tissue, at 431.37 vs 166.20 (P = 0.0075, Mann-Whitney U test). The methods do not name the sequencing platform or mention unique molecular identifiers. Significantly higher TCR diversity was found in younger patients, and higher tumor TCR diversity was associated with shorter overall and disease-free survival.

The library was produced with multiplex PCR. Sequencing relied on an Illumina HiSeq 2500. TCRbeta libraries were built by three rounds of nested PCR using primers (Table S4), following protocols modified from ARM-PCR. Before sequencing, PCR products of 200-500 bp were excised from the gel and purified with the QIAquick gel extraction kit. From the authors' description of their analysis: Trimmomatic was used to clean the reads, FLASH was used to merge the reads into complete CDR3 sequences, and MiTCR was used to assign the reads to V(D)J germline segments. Clonal diversity was calculated as the inverse Simpson's index using VDJtools. A read counted as productive if the sequence was in-frame and lacked a premature stop codon. TCRdb itself trimmed the public reads at Q25 with fastp, ran MiXCR and retained productive beta chains. Entries that share a CDR3 protein sequence are merged under the most common genes and DNA. TCRdb assigned the V and J calls; the authors' analysis was not used. This sample has around 210,000 distinct CDR3 sequences in its table, and around 70% of those were observed once. Around 25% of the sample belongs to the ten largest clones.

Including cysteine and phenylalanine, the CDR3 has 15 amino acids. The only DNA kept is the CDR3, 45 bases in frame from the first base. Based on the germline V gene (reference sequence), the CDR1 and CDR2 sequences are DFQATT and SNEGSKA. To note about this clonotype: Which antigen it targets is not known. At one of its ends the junction is not consistent with the germline gene, which may arise from a read error.

RNA was isolated from bulk, unsorted tissue, and RNA quality was assessed with a NanoDrop ND-1000 and an Agilent 2100. The donors were newly diagnosed lung cancer patients admitted for thoracic surgery in China from August to November 2014 who had not received prior chemotherapy. Anyone who had undergone radiotherapy or chemotherapy before, or who had another cancer at the same time, was left out of the study. Pieces of surgical tissue measuring roughly 1-2 cm3 were kept in RNAlater solution and stored at -80 degrees C until use. The sequence was collected from a man aged 60-69 years with non-small cell lung cancer. Material for sequencing was lung tumor tissue. The chain couples TRBV20-1 to TRBJ1-6; TRBD1 is a possible D gene, resting on 5 matching bases. The DNA sequence reads TGCAGTGCTAGACCCCAACGACAGATGAATTCACCCCTCCAATTT. Translated, this is CSARPQRQMNSPLQF.